This T cell receptor (beta chain) is from a study of response to subunit inactivated influenza vaccine. V dropped 3 bases and J dropped 1 base, with 18 bases sitting between them. CDR1 GTSNPN and CDR2 SVGIG come from the germline V gene (reference sequence). The CDR3 is made up of 16 amino acids. TCRdb reprocessed the RT-PCR reads via MiXCR and lists one record per CDR3 protein. The sample contains 700,000 to 800,000 distinct CDR3 sequences, around 18% of which appear only once. There are a few counts of this clonotype. The receptor was isolated from a middle-aged man who received an inactivated influenza vaccine. The V and J genes are TRBV30 and TRBJ2-5, with no clear D. The sample consisted of PBMCs from blood, taken less than 6 days after vaccination. The CDR3 DNA reads TGTGCCTGGAGCGCAATACACCCGACCTTCCAAGAGACCCAGTACTTC. Its translation: CAWSAIHPTFQETQYF.